Each of the 15 T cell receptor beta chains below was sequenced from the same sample in a study of regulatory T cells in long-lasting Graves disease. Time point indicated: newly diagnosed GD, antithyroid drugs for less than 3 months. Researchers made the TCR library from RNA that was extracted from PBMCs. For TCR beta, libraries came from iRepertoire HTBI primers and Arm-PCR of CDR3 regions. TCRdb recomputed calls from the multiplex PCR reads with MiXCR, one row per CDR3 protein. The sample has approximately 400,000 distinct CDR3 sequences, about 16% seen once. The same data also went into a second study, on T cells in Graves' hyperthyroidism and ophthalmopathy.

The specimen was peripheral blood mononuclear cells (PBMCs), collected at new diagnosis, from a patient treated with antithyroid drugs. The receptors were sampled from a woman in her 30s with Graves disease.

There are a few counts of this clonotype. The chain combines TRBV10-3 with TRBJ2-1; 10 positions match TRBD2. This CDR3 region has 17 residues. Germline V gene data show CDR1 as ENHRY and CDR2 as SYGVKD. Trimming cost V 0 bases and J 12 bases; bases outside gene matches: 14. Written as DNA, the CDR3 is TGTGCCATCAGTGAGTCAGGTTCGTCTAGCGGGAGTATAAGGCAGTTCTTC. This sequence encodes CAISESGSSSGSIRQFF.

This clonotype was recorded at least ten times. V usage is TRBV20-1 and J usage is TRBJ2-3; TRBD1 matches at 8 bases. Germline V CDR1 and CDR2: DFQATT, SNEGSKA (reference sequence). CDR3 length: 15 amino acids. The trim removed 0 bases at V and 4 bases at J, leaving 6 bases unmatched. This CDR3 reads CSARDRQGWADTQYF. CDR3 sequence (DNA): TGCAGTGCTAGAGATCGACAGGGGTGGGCAGATACGCAGTATTTT.

This clonotype has a count of ten or more. The chain uses TRBV20-1 and TRBJ2-1; D possibly corresponds to TRBD2 (5 bases). The CDR3 covers 15 residues. The germline V gene has CDR1 DFQATT and CDR2 SNEGSKA (reference sequence). V was pared by 0 bases and J by 2 bases, with 11 bases between. CDR3 DNA: TGCAGTGCTAGAGATCCTAGCTTTGCCTACAATGAGCAGTTCTTC. This sequence encodes CSARDPSFAYNEQFF.

This clonotype has at least ten counts. V and J are TRBV20-1 and TRBJ2-7; no definite D call. Trimming took off 0 bases at V and 2 bases at J, with 5 bases between the two ends. This CDR3 contains 12 residues. In germline, CDR1 is DFQATT, CDR2 SNEGSKA (reference sequence). CDR3 sequence (DNA): TGCAGTGCTAGAGATGGCGCCTACGAGCAGTACTTC. Its protein product is CSARDGAYEQYF.

This clonotype was seen a handful of times. V is TRBV20-1 and J is TRBJ1-5; TRBD1 agrees at 8 bases. This CDR3 has 15 residues. Germline assignment: CDR1 DFQATT and CDR2 SNEGSKA (reference sequence). V trimming: 5 bases; J trimming: 5 bases; junction bases outside the gene matches: 11. The chain's CDR3 is CSAAMDRATHQPQHF. The CDR3 DNA reads TGCAGTGCTGCAATGGACAGGGCTACTCATCAGCCCCAGCATTTT.

The chain links TRBV5-1 to TRBJ1-2, with 8 bases aligning to TRBD1. Germline-derived CDR1 and CDR2 are SGHRS and YFSETQ. Trimming at V came to 6 bases and at J to 4 bases, leaving 5 bases not matched to a gene. The CDR3 has 13 amino acids. The CDR3 DNA is TGCGCCAGCACCGACAGGGGATCCTATGGCTACACCTTC. It is translated as CASTDRGSYGYTF. Supplemented by reference TRBV5-1 and TRBJ1-2, the full variable domain reads KAGVTQTPRYLIKTRGQQVTLSCSPISGHRSVSWYQQTPGQGLQFLFEYFSETQRNKGNFPGRFSGRQFSNSRSEMNVSTLELGDSALYLCASTDRGSYGYTFGSGTRLTVV.

This clonotype was recorded many times. This chain links TRBV20-1 with TRBJ2-7; D may be TRBD2 (5 bases). The V gene's germline CDR1 is DFQATT and CDR2 SNEGSKA (reference sequence). CDR3 length equals 13 residues. Trimming cost V 5 bases and J 1 base, with 12 bases left between them. CDR3 sequence (DNA): TGCAGTGCTGGGTCGGACTGGTCCTACGAGCAGTACTTC. It codes for CSAGSDWSYEQYF.

The chain recombines TRBV30 with TRBJ2-7, with a weak D call TRBD2 (6 bases). The CDR3 sequence is 14 residues long. In germline, CDR1 is GTSNPN, CDR2 SVGIG (reference sequence). Deletions cut 4 bases from V and 1 base from J, with 14 bases between. CDR3 in DNA: TGTGCCTGGACACCGGGAGCCGATTCCTACGAGCAGTACTTC. This gives the protein CAWTPGADSYEQYF.

As DNA, the CDR3 is TGTGCCAGCAGCGAAGCTACCCCAGGGTCCGAGCAGTACTTC. Its protein is CASSEATPGSEQYF. The chain uses TRBV9 and TRBJ2-7, with D possibly matching TRBD1 (5 bases). Between the trimmed V and J ends, which lost 3 bases and 6 bases, there was a span of 16 bases. Germline V gene data show CDR1 as SGDLS and CDR2 as YYNGEE. There are 14 residues in the CDR3.

There are many counts of this clonotype. This chain uses TRBV11-2 with TRBJ2-5; D possibly matches TRBD1 or TRBD2 (6 bases each). V lost 0 bases, J lost 4 bases, and 9 bases lay in between. The length of the CDR3 is 14 residues. Germline V CDR1 and CDR2: SGHAT, FQNNGV. In nucleotides, the CDR3 is TGTGCCAGCAGCTTAGAGAGGGGGGCAGAGACCCAGTACTTC. Translated, it gives CASSLERGAETQYF. Using reference TRBV11-2 and TRBJ2-5 for the parts outside the CDR3, the full variable domain is EAGVAQSPRYKIIEKRQSVAFWCNPISGHATLYWYQQILGQGPKLLIQFQNNGVVDDSQLPKDRFSAERLKGVDSTLKIQPAKLEDSAVYLCASSLERGAETQYFGPGTRLLVL.

Ten or more counts support this clonotype. This chain uses TRBV29-1 with TRBJ2-7; 8 positions agree with TRBD2. The CDR3 is 13 amino acids. Trimming cost V 1 base and J 4 bases; bases outside gene matches: 3. Germline CDR1 and CDR2: SQVTM and ANQGSEA. This CDR3 is CSVEGTSYYEQYF. The CDR3 DNA reads TGCAGCGTTGAAGGGACTAGCTATTACGAGCAGTACTTC.

This clonotype has just a few counts. An end of the junction does not agree with germline; a read error may underlie this. V gene TRBV5-6 combines with J gene TRBJ2-1; 9 bases are shared with TRBD2. The CDR3 totals 14 residues. Germline-derived CDR1 and CDR2 are SGHDT and YYEEEE. The CDR3 DNA follows: TGTGCCAGCTTGGTTTTAGCGGGAGACAATGAGCAGCTCTTC. Translation gives CASLVLAGDNEQLF.

This clonotype was picked up many times. CDR3 sequence: CASTPTGLAGEGDTQYF. CDR3 DNA: TGTGCCAGCACCCCCACGGGGCTAGCGGGAGAGGGGGATACGCAGTATTTT. V gene TRBV2 combines with J gene TRBJ2-3; 10 bases align to TRBD2. V shed 7 bases and J 6 bases; nucleotides not matched to a gene: 16. Germline CDR1 reads SNHLY; CDR2 reads FYNNEI. This CDR3 has 17 residues.

J is TRBJ2-7 and V is TRBV28; no firm D call. The CDR3 is 14 residues long. Trimming shortened V by 10 bases and J by 2 bases, and 18 bases separated the two germline ends. CDR1 is MDHEN, CDR2 SYDVKM, per germline. CDR3 region: CATYNAQIPYEQYF. CDR3 nucleotides: TGTGCCACCTATAACGCGCAAATTCCCTACGAGCAGTACTTC. Full variable domain (remainder filled in from reference TRBV28 and TRBJ2-7): DVKVTQSSRYLVKRTGEKVFLECVQDMDHENMFWYRQDPGLGLRLIYFSYDVKMKEKGDIPEGYSVSREKKERFSLILESASTNQTSMYLCATYNAQIPYEQYFGPGTRLTVT.

Many counts were recorded for this clonotype. The V and J genes are TRBV30 and TRBJ2-2, with 12 positions matching TRBD2. From germline, CDR1 is GTSNPN and CDR2 SVGIG (reference sequence). With 5 bases clipped from V and 5 bases from J, the junction kept 12 bases outside the gene matches. The CDR3 runs to 17 residues. CDR3 region: CAWLWLAGGPRTGELFF. CDR3 in DNA: TGTGCCTGGTTGTGGCTAGCGGGAGGGCCACGGACCGGGGAGCTGTTTTTT. Together with reference TRBV30 and TRBJ2-2, the CDR3 gives the full variable domain: SQTIHQWPATLVQPVGSPLSLECTVEGTSNPNLYWYRQAAGRGLQLLFYSVGIGQISSEVPQNLSASRPQDRQFILSSKKLLLSDSGFYLCAWLWLAGGPRTGELFFGEGSRLTVL.